The TCR beta chain under discussion was sequenced for a study of cytomegalovirus exposure and HLA in healthy donors. Turning to the study itself: Assignment to the Caucasian-associated ancestry cluster applied to about 80% of the approximately 400 genotyped donors.

Germline V gene data show CDR1 as LGHNA and CDR2 as YSLEER. This CDR3 is 14 amino acids long. With V trimmed by 3 bases and J by 7 bases, 6 bases remained unmatched. Primers included in the PCR were 60 Vbeta and 13 Jbeta primers. Assay: immunoSEQ multiplex PCR; the TCRdb copy retains only in-frame clones and omits some. The data hold about 210,000 clones, with about 79% observed a single time. The receptor comes from a male donor in good health and CMV-seronegative. This chain joins TRBV4-3 and TRBJ1-2; 9 bases map to TRBD1. Source material: PBMCs. The CDR3 DNA reads as TGCGCCAGCAGCCAGATTACAGGGGGCGCTGGCTACACCTTC. It specifies CASSQITGGAGYTF.